Listed below are T cell receptor beta chains from one sample, sequenced in a study of cytomegalovirus exposure and HLA in healthy donors. Profiling relied on immunoSEQ multiplex PCR, and the TCRdb table lists in-frame clones only, not all of them. Seen here are about 140,000 clones, around 65% observed once, and the top ten hold around 6%. Sequencing used PBMCs. The receptor source for this set is an older woman in good health and CMV-seronegative. The CDR3 runs from the conserved cysteine through the conserved F or W. A D gene is named only where the DNA matches it firmly. Some rows mark clone size as missing; the rest say once, few, many or name a class of expanded clone.

size: .; D: .; V: TRBV10-3; J: TRBJ2-1; DNA: TGTGCCATCAGGGGGGCCAATGAGCAGTTCTTC; CDR3: CAIRGANEQFF
size: few; D: .; V: TRBV7-9; J: TRBJ1-3; DNA: TGTGCCAGCAGCGACACTTTCAGCTCTGGAAACACCATATATTTT; CDR3: CASSDTFSSGNTIYF
size: .; D: .; V: TRBV6-6; J: TRBJ1-2; DNA: TGTGCCAGCAGTTACTCTACCCCGAGGTATGGCTACACCTTC; CDR3: CASSYSTPRYGYTF
size: few; D: .; V: TRBV6-1; J: TRBJ1-3; DNA: TGTGCCAGCAGTGACCACAGGCGAACCTCTGGAAACACCATATATTTT; CDR3: CASSDHRRTSGNTIYF
size: .; D: TRBD2; V: TRBV5-4; J: TRBJ2-7; DNA: TGTGCCAGCAGCTTGACTAGCGGGAGAGAATACGAGCAGTACTTC; CDR3: CASSLTSGREYEQYF
size: .; D: TRBD1; V: TRBV5-1; J: TRBJ1-2; DNA: TGCGCCAGCAGCCCCCCGGGACAGGGGCTCGGCTACACCTTC; CDR3: CASSPPGQGLGYTF
size: .; D: TRBD2; V: TRBV5-6; J: TRBJ2-3; DNA: TGTGCCAGCAGCTTTGGACTAGCGGGGGGGAGCACAGATACGCAGTATTTT; CDR3: CASSFGLAGGSTDTQYF
size: .; D: .; V: TRBV5-4; J: TRBJ2-5; DNA: TGTGCCAGCAGCTTTAGGGGTAGCGGTGAGACCCAGTACTTC; CDR3: CASSFRGSGETQYF
size: .; D: TRBD1; V: TRBV15; J: TRBJ1-4; DNA: TGTGCCACCAGCGCCCAACCGGGACAGGGGGCAGCCGAAAAACTGTTTTTT; CDR3: CATSAQPGQGAAEKLFF
size: .; D: .; V: TRBV7-7; J: TRBJ2-3; DNA: TGTGCCAGCAGCTTAGGGACAGCAGATACGCAGTATTTT; CDR3: CASSLGTADTQYF
size: few; D: TRBD2; V: TRBV19; J: TRBJ2-3; DNA: TGTGCCAGTAGTATATTGCTAATGAGGGGGCGGGGGGGGTTCGGGACAGATACGCAGTATTTT; CDR3: CASSILLMRGRGGFGTDTQYF
size: few; D: .; V: TRBV7-2; J: TRBJ2-3; DNA: TGTGCCAGCACCTCTCCGTTGCGGGTGGATACGCAGTATTTT; CDR3: CASTSPLRVDTQYF
size: .; D: .; V: TRBV7-2; J: TRBJ2-7; DNA: TGTGCCAGCAGGCGCGGGACAGATTACGAGCAGTACTTC; CDR3: CASRRGTDYEQYF
size: .; D: TRBD1; V: TRBV9; J: TRBJ2-5; DNA: TGTGCCAGCAGCAAGACAGGGCCAGAGACCCAGTACTTC; CDR3: CASSKTGPETQYF
size: .; D: .; V: TRBV11-2; J: TRBJ1-3; DNA: TGTGCCAGCAGCTTAGTTGGAGGTGGAAACACCATATATTTT; CDR3: CASSLVGGGNTIYF
size: .; D: .; V: TRBV6-6; J: TRBJ2-2; DNA: TGTGCCAGCAGTTACGCAGCGACCACCGGGGAGCTGTTTTTT; CDR3: CASSYAATTGELFF
size: .; D: .; V: TRBV2; J: TRBJ2-7; DNA: TGTGCCAGCAGTGAAGTGGGCAGCTCCGAGCAGTACTTC; CDR3: CASSEVGSSEQYF
size: few; D: TRBD1; V: TRBV11-2; J: TRBJ2-7; DNA: TGTGCCAGCAGCTTAGTGCCCCCGGACAGGGGGCAGAGCGAGCAGTACTTC; CDR3: CASSLVPPDRGQSEQYF
size: .; D: .; V: TRBV7-2; J: TRBJ2-6; DNA: TGTGCCAGCAGCTCCCACTCTGGGGCCAACGTCCTGACTTTC; CDR3: CASSSHSGANVLTF
size: once; D: TRBD2; V: TRBV9; J: TRBJ2-5; DNA: TGTGCCAGCAGCGTTGGGACTAGCGGACTGACGTACCAAGAGACCCAGTACTTC; CDR3: CASSVGTSGLTYQETQYF
size: .; D: TRBD1; V: TRBV14; J: TRBJ1-4; DNA: TGTGCCAGCAGCCAAGCGACAGGGGGCTCCGAAAAACTGTTTTTT; CDR3: CASSQATGGSEKLFF
size: .; D: TRBD1; V: TRBV6-6; J: TRBJ1-4; DNA: TGTGCCAGCAGTTACTCCGGGACAGGGGGAGAAAAACTGTTTTTT; CDR3: CASSYSGTGGEKLFF
size: few; D: TRBD1; V: TRBV28; J: TRBJ2-3; DNA: TGTGCCAGCAGTTTGGACAGGGGCTTCACAGATACGCAGTATTTT; CDR3: CASSLDRGFTDTQYF
size: few; D: .; V: TRBV5-1; J: TRBJ2-3; DNA: TGCGCCAGCAGCTTGGCCGGGGGCGGGAGCGCAGATACGCAGTATTTT; CDR3: CASSLAGGGSADTQYF
size: once; D: TRBD2; V: TRBV11-3; J: TRBJ2-2; DNA: TGTGCCAGCAGCTTATCGGGTCTAGCGGGGACTGGGGAGCTGTTTTTT; CDR3: CASSLSGLAGTGELFF
size: .; D: TRBD1; V: TRBV7-9; J: TRBJ1-5; DNA: TGTGCCAGCAGCCCTGACAGGGGGAATCAGCCCCAGCATTTT; CDR3: CASSPDRGNQPQHF
size: .; D: .; V: TRBV2; J: TRBJ1-2; DNA: TGTGCCAGCAGTGACATGACAATCTATGGCTACACCTTC; CDR3: CASSDMTIYGYTF
size: .; D: .; V: TRBV27; J: TRBJ1-4; DNA: TGTGCCAGCAGCCTGATCGGGGCTAATGAAAAACTGTTTTTT; CDR3: CASSLIGANEKLFF
size: .; D: TRBD1; V: TRBV18; J: TRBJ2-7; DNA: TGTGCCAGCTCACTCCGACAGGGGCAGTTGGGAGAGCAGTACTTC; CDR3: CASSLRQGQLGEQYF
size: .; D: .; V: TRBV6-1; J: TRBJ2-1; DNA: TGTGCCAGCAGTGAAGTTAGACGGGTGGGGGGCAATGAGCAGTTCTTC; CDR3: CASSEVRRVGGNEQFF
size: few; D: .; V: TRBV19; J: TRBJ1-5; DNA: TGTGCCAGTAGTATGGCAACGGTGGGGAGATTAGGTCAGCCCCAGCATTTT; CDR3: CASSMATVGRLGQPQHF
size: .; D: TRBD1; V: TRBV5-6; J: TRBJ2-2; DNA: TGTGCCAGCAGCAGGGATAGGGGGCTTAGCACCGGGGAGCTGTTTTTT; CDR3: CASSRDRGLSTGELFF
size: .; D: TRBD2; V: TRBV19; J: TRBJ2-1; DNA: TGTGCCAGTAAGCAGCGGGAGGGCCGCCGGGACAATGAGCAGTTCTTC; CDR3: CASKQREGRRDNEQFF
size: .; D: .; V: TRBV4-3; J: TRBJ1-2; DNA: TGCGCCAGCAGCCAAGATCGGATAGCCTTCTATGGCTACACCTTC; CDR3: CASSQDRIAFYGYTF
size: .; D: TRBD1; V: TRBV27; J: TRBJ1-1; DNA: TGTGCCAGCAGTACCCGCAGGGGGCGATCTATGAACACTGAAGCTTTCTTT; CDR3: CASSTRRGRSMNTEAFF
size: .; D: .; V: TRBV5-6; J: TRBJ1-6; DNA: TGTGCCAGCAGCCAGGTCTGGACAGAAAATTCACCCCTCCACTTT; CDR3: CASSQVWTENSPLHF
size: few; D: TRBD1; V: TRBV19; J: TRBJ1-2; DNA: TGTGCCAGTACCCCGACAGGGGTCAAGTACTACACCTTC; CDR3: CASTPTGVKYYTF
size: few; D: TRBD1; V: TRBV19; J: TRBJ2-5; DNA: TGTGCCAGTAGCTCCGGGACAGTAGTAAAGACCCAGTACTTC; CDR3: CASSSGTVVKTQYF